Only a few counts were recorded for the clone carrying this T cell receptor (beta chain). Its antigen is unknown. The CDR3 sequence is 15 residues long. V was cut by 0 bases and J by 2 bases, with 8 bases left in between. CDR1 is SGHTA and CDR2 is FQGTGA in the germline V gene. RNA transcripts provided the source from which TCR beta CDR3 regions were amplified. First-round RT-PCR with HTBI primers amplified the TCR CDR3 region. TCRdb ran MiXCR on the multiplex PCR reads and lists one entry per CDR3 protein. The sample comprises about 210,000 distinct CDR3 sequences, 18% of which are singletons, and roughly 44% rests with the top ten. This sample stems from a study of T cells in Graves' hyperthyroidism and ophthalmopathy. Whole-study findings and limits: Ophthalmopathy and stable hyperthyroidism were separated by a 13 V-J model. Ophthalmopathy was model-predicted a median roughly 6.3 months pre-onset. Among clonotypes expanded in thyroid above 0.001, most were also found in blood.

Isolation of PBMCs was performed on around 10 ml fresh peripheral blood. Sequenced material: blood. V and J are TRBV7-3 and TRBJ2-1, with D possibly matching TRBD1 (5 bases). The sequence came from a man aged 40-49 years with Graves' hyperthyroidism. CDR3 nucleotide sequence: TGTGCCAGCAGCTTAACATGGGGCGCCTACAATGAGCAGTTCTTC. It translates to CASSLTWGAYNEQFF.